The 24 T cell receptor beta chains presented below share a single source sample, sequenced in a study of beta chain features in type 1 diabetes. General study results and limits: TCRB CDR3s from Type 1 diabetes patients were moderately but significantly shorter in all four CD4+ subsets.

These TCRs are of unknown antigen specificity. Since all of the isolated RNA was reverse transcribed, expressed TCRB transcripts were what got sequenced. Produced via immunoSEQ multiplex PCR; TCRdb's table is partial and in-frame only. The profile covers roughly 730,000 clones, with about an eighth appearing a single time and 0.02% to 0.025% taken by the ten largest. The source material was naive CD4+ T cells from blood. The receptors shown here come from a man between 18 and 35 years old with type 1 diabetes.

This clone appeared a few times. This chain links TRBV25-1 with TRBJ2-7; no reliable D call. The CDR3 length is 14 residues. The V gene lost 5 bases and the J gene lost 2 bases, with 13 bases spanning the gap. The germline V gene has CDR1 MGHDK and CDR2 SYGVNS. CDR3 DNA: TGTGCCAGCAGTAGCCCTGGCGGAACCTACGAGCAGTACTTC. This encodes CASSSPGGTYEQYF.

V and J are TRBV6-1 and TRBJ2-7; D unclear. The CDR3 runs to 12 residues. Germline lookup yields CDR1 MNHNS and CDR2 SASEGT. V lost 4 bases, J lost 3 bases, and 7 bases lay in between. The CDR3 DNA reads as TGTGCCAGCAGTGTATGGAACTACGAGCAGTACTTC. Translating it yields CASSVWNYEQYF.

Details on this clone: Additional DNA sequences in this sample encode the identical CDR3. This sequence joins TRBV9 and TRBJ2-2, with D unresolved. The CDR3 loop spans 13 amino acids. Germline CDR1 and CDR2: SGDLS and YYNGEE. Trimming removed 0 bases at V and 4 bases at J, with 4 bases between. The CDR3 loop reads CASSVDLTGELFF. Written as DNA, the CDR3 is TGTGCCAGCAGCGTAGATCTCACCGGGGAGCTGTTTTTT.

The chain recombines TRBV5-4 with TRBJ2-6; D call uncertain. The CDR3 extends over 17 amino acids. Trimming took off 0 bases at V and 0 bases at J, with 10 bases between the two ends. The V gene's germline CDR1 is SGHNT and CDR2 YYREEE (reference sequence). The CDR3 region is CASSLGRSDSGANVLTF. The DNA for the CDR3 is TGTGCCAGCAGCTTGGGTAGGAGCGACTCTGGGGCCAACGTCCTGACTTTC.

The rearrangement links TRBV27 to TRBJ1-6; unclear D gene. With 6 bases removed from V and 10 bases from J, the gap between germline ends came to 22 bases. CDR3 length: 16 residues. Germline lookup yields CDR1 MNHEY and CDR2 SMNVEV (reference sequence). CDR3 residues: CASSLGVSLRGSPLHF. CDR3 bases: TGTGCCAGCAGCCTCGGTGTGTCCCTCCGGGGATCACCCCTCCACTTT.

This clone occurred a few times. The V gene is TRBV7-9, the J gene TRBJ1-1, with TRBD1 as a possible D gene (6 bases). Trimming removed 5 bases at V and 8 bases at J, with 12 bases between. This CDR3 is 12 amino acids long. Germline V gene sequence: CDR1 SEHNR, CDR2 FQNEAQ (reference sequence). The CDR3 sequence: CASSPDRREAFF. The CDR3 nucleotides are TGTGCCAGCAGCCCCGACAGGAGGGAAGCTTTCTTT. Full variable domain (outside the CDR3, taken from reference TRBV7-9 and TRBJ1-1): DTGVSQNPRHKITKRGQNVTFRCDPISEHNRLYWYRQTLGQGPEFLTYFQNEAQLEKSRLLSDRFSAERPKGSFSTLEIQRTEQGDSAMYLCASSPDRREAFFGQGTRLTVV.

The J gene is TRBJ2-3, the V gene TRBV7-9, with a possible D match to TRBD2 (5 bases). V lost 5 bases and J 9 bases, leaving 12 bases between the germline ends. Germline CDR1 and CDR2: SEHNR and FQNEAQ (reference sequence). The CDR3 consists of 12 residues. CDR3 in amino acids: CASSPSAGTQYF. The DNA of the CDR3 is TGTGCCAGCAGCCCTTCGGCGGGCACGCAGTATTTT.

The sample holds a few counts of this clone. The chain recombines TRBV7-9 with TRBJ2-3; no definite D call. Trimming left V 3 bases short and J 5 bases short, with 3 bases between. The V gene's germline CDR1 is SEHNR and CDR2 FQNEAQ (reference sequence). CDR3 length: 11 residues. The CDR3 is CASSFEDTQYF. DNA of the CDR3: TGTGCCAGCAGCTTTGAAGATACGCAGTATTTT.

This clone was picked up a small number of times. The chain is built from TRBV11-3 and TRBJ2-3; D possibly corresponds to TRBD2 (6 bases). From germline, CDR1 is SGHNT and CDR2 YENEEA. Trimming pared 5 bases from V and 0 bases from J, leaving 12 bases between. The CDR3 has 15 residues. CDR3 nucleotide sequence: TGTGCCAGCAGCCTGGCGGGGACTAGCACAGATACGCAGTATTTT. It is translated as CASSLAGTSTDTQYF.

There are a few counts of this clone. The chain carries TRBV7-9 and TRBJ2-4; perhaps D is TRBD1 or TRBD2 (5 bases each). V lost 7 bases and J lost 11, with 21 bases in between. This CDR3 region has 14 residues. CDR1 is SEHNR and CDR2 is FQNEAQ in the germline V gene (reference sequence). CDR3: CASTDSGPSGFQYF. The CDR3 DNA sequence: TGTGCCAGCACCGACTCGGGGCCCTCGGGGTTTCAGTACTTC.

There are a few counts of this clone. The V and J genes are TRBV30 and TRBJ2-7; 7 bases align to TRBD2. Germline V gene lookup returns CDR1 GTSNPN and CDR2 SVGIG (reference sequence). The CDR3 runs to 12 residues. Trimming removed 2 bases from V and 12 bases from J; junction bases left unmatched: 10. The CDR3: CAWSLRGDSGYF. The CDR3 coding sequence is TGTGCCTGGAGTCTCCGGGGGGACTCTGGGTACTTC.

This clone was detected a few times. The V and J genes are TRBV5-1 and TRBJ2-3, with TRBD1 as a possible D gene (6 bases). Deletions cut 4 bases from V and 2 bases from J, with 17 bases between. Per germline, CDR1 SGHRS and CDR2 YFSETQ. There are 16 residues in the CDR3. CDR3 amino acids: CASSPAATGNTDTQYF. The DNA of the CDR3 is TGCGCCAGCAGCCCAGCGGCCACAGGGAACACAGATACGCAGTATTTT.

This chain uses TRBV12-5 with TRBJ1-1; D ambiguous. The CDR3 runs to 14 residues. V was pared by 2 bases and J by 2 bases, with 9 bases between. Germline CDR1 is LGHNT and CDR2 is FRNRAP. The CDR3 DNA follows: TGTGCTAGTGGTTTGTTGACGGTCAACACTGAAGCTTTCTTT. Translating it yields CASGLLTVNTEAFF.

The CDR3 spells CASGYNEQFF. The CDR3 nucleotides are TGTGCCAGTGGTTACAATGAGCAGTTCTTC. The chain is built from TRBV6-5 and TRBJ2-1; D uncertain. This CDR3 has 10 amino acids. Trimming cost V 9 bases and J 4 bases, with 4 bases left between them. Germline V gene lookup returns CDR1 MNHEY and CDR2 SVGAGI.

There are a few counts of this clone. The chain carries TRBV7-2 and TRBJ1-2; D remains ambiguous. CDR3 length equals 15 residues. Trimming left V 1 base short and J 8 bases short, with 17 bases between. Germline V lookup: CDR1 SGHTA, CDR2 FQGNSA. The CDR3 nucleotides read TGTGCCAGCAGCTTAGAATCGGCAGTGGGTTACGGCTACACCTTC. It specifies CASSLESAVGYGYTF.

The chain carries TRBV28 and TRBJ1-1; no firm D call. Germline V lookup: CDR1 MDHEN, CDR2 SYDVKM. The length of the CDR3 is 15 residues. Between the trimmed V and J ends, which lost 5 bases and 6 bases, there was a span of 19 bases. The CDR3: CASSKITDIGAEAFF. CDR3 DNA: TGTGCCAGCAGTAAAATTACAGACATTGGGGCTGAAGCTTTCTTT. Together with reference TRBV28 and TRBJ1-1, the CDR3 gives the full variable domain: DVKVTQSSRYLVKRTGEKVFLECVQDMDHENMFWYRQDPGLGLRLIYFSYDVKMKEKGDIPEGYSVSREKKERFSLILESASTNQTSMYLCASSKITDIGAEAFFGQGTRLTVV.

This clone was detected a few times. J is TRBJ2-3 and V is TRBV7-2, with D tentatively TRBD2 (5 bases). Germline loops: CDR1 SGHTA, CDR2 FQGNSA. The germline V and J ends were trimmed by 2 bases and 5 bases, with 11 bases remaining between them. CDR3 size: 14 residues. The CDR3 protein is CASSLPRGLDTQYF. DNA for the CDR3: TGTGCCAGCAGCTTACCTCGAGGACTAGATACGCAGTATTTT.

This clone occurred a few times. The chain is built from TRBV4-3 and TRBJ1-2; D might be TRBD1 (5 bases). This CDR3 contains 15 residues. Germline CDR1 and CDR2: LGHNA and YSLEER. The germline V and J ends were trimmed by 0 bases and 0 bases, with 8 bases remaining between them. The CDR3 spells CASSQETVPNYGYTF. The DNA of the CDR3 is TGCGCCAGCAGCCAAGAGACAGTGCCTAACTATGGCTACACCTTC.

This clone occurred a few times. The chain combines TRBV18 with TRBJ2-1; the D is unclear. Germline V lookup: CDR1 KGHSH, CDR2 LQKENI. This CDR3 comprises 13 residues. Trimming shortened V by 2 bases and J by 3 bases, and 5 bases separated the two germline ends. CDR3 DNA: TGTGCCAGCTCACCAGATGACTACAATGAGCAGTTCTTC. This translates into CASSPDDYNEQFF.

This clone has only a few counts. The chain employs TRBV6-5 and TRBJ2-3, with D perhaps given as TRBD1 or TRBD2 (5 bases each). The ends were cut back, 2 bases at V and 4 bases at J, with 10 bases in the middle. The germline CDR1 and CDR2 sequences are MNHEY and SVGAGI. This CDR3 has 14 amino acids. CDR3 bases: TGTGCCAGCAGTTACGCAGGGACCCCAGATACGCAGTATTTT. Its protein is CASSYAGTPDTQYF.

The rearrangement joins TRBV14 to TRBJ2-1; tentatively, D is TRBD1 or TRBD2 (5 bases each). Germline loops: CDR1 SGHDN, CDR2 FVKESK. The CDR3 runs to 15 residues. Trimming pared 4 bases from V and 6 bases from J, leaving 16 bases between. CDR3 loop: CASSPQRGVGNEQFF. DNA for the CDR3: TGTGCCAGCAGCCCTCAGAGAGGGGTAGGCAATGAGCAGTTCTTC.

This chain joins TRBV5-8 and TRBJ1-4; D ambiguous. Per the germline V gene, CDR1 is SGHTS and CDR2 is YDEGEE. Trimming shortened V by 0 bases and J by 3 bases, and 15 bases separated the two germline ends. The CDR3 extends over 17 amino acids. CDR3 in amino acids: CASSLASYVGANEKLFF. The CDR3, as DNA: TGTGCCAGCAGCTTGGCATCGTACGTGGGAGCTAATGAAAAACTGTTTTTT.

This clone was detected a few times. The gene calls are TRBV5-4 and TRBJ2-7; D not resolved. Germline CDR1 reads SGHNT; CDR2 reads YYREEE (reference sequence). The V end was cut by 4 bases, the J end by 3 bases, with 11 bases between. This CDR3 spans 13 amino acids. The CDR3 bases are TGTGCCAGCAGCATACTGAAGGGCTACGAGCAGTACTTC. Protein product: CASSILKGYEQYF.

The DNA of the CDR3 is TGTGCCAGTAGTACGCCGACAGGGGGACCGACCTACGAGCAGTACTTC. This sequence encodes CASSTPTGGPTYEQYF. The chain combines TRBV19 with TRBJ2-7, with TRBD1 identical over 9 bases. From germline, CDR1 is LNHDA and CDR2 SQIVND (reference sequence). Trimming at V came to 4 bases and at J to 2 bases, leaving 9 bases not matched to a gene. This CDR3 is built from 16 residues.